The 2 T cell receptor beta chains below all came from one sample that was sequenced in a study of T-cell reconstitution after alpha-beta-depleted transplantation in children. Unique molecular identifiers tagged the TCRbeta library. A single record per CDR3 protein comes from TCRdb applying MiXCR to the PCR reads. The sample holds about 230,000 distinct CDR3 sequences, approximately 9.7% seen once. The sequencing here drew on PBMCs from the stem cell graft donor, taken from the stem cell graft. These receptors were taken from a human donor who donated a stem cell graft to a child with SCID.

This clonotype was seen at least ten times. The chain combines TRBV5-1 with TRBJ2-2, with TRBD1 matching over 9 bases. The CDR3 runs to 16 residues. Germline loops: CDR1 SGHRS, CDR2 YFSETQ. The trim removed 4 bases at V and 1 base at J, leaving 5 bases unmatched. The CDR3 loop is CASSPGGQGNTGELFF. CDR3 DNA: TGCGCCAGCAGCCCGGGGGGACAGGGGAACACCGGGGAGCTGTTTTTT.

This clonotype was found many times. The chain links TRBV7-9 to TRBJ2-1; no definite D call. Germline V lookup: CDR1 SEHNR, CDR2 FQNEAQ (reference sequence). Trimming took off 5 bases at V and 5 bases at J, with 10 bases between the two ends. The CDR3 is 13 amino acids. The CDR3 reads CASSPSRDNEQFF. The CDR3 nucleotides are TGTGCCAGCAGCCCCTCCCGGGACAATGAGCAGTTCTTC.